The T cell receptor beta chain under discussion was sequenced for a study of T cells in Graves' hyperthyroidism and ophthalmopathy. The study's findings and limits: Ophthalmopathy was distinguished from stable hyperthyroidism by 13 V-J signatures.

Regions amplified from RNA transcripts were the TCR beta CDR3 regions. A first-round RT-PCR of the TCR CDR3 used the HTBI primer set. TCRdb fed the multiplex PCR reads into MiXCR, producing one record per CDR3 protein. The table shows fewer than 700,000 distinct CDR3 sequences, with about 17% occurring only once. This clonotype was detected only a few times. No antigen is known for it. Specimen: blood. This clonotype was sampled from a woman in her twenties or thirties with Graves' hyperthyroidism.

The CDR3 protein is CASSIGIAGSLLSSYNEQFF. CDR3 nucleotides: TGTGCCAGTAGTATAGGGATAGCGGGATCGCTACTGAGCTCCTACAATGAGCAGTTCTTC. The V gene is TRBV19, the J gene TRBJ2-1; 8 bases fit TRBD2. With V trimmed by 1 base and J by 0 bases, 14 bases remained unmatched. The CDR3 has 20 residues. CDR1 is LNHDA, CDR2 SQIVND, per germline (reference sequence).